This T cell receptor (beta chain) emerged from a study of control samples from healthy donors and cancer patients. Some clones are missing from TCRdb's copy, which holds only in-frame ones; the method was immunoSEQ multiplex PCR. The table has some 150,000 clones, 93% seen once. V lost 5 bases to trimming and J lost 0 bases, with 8 bases between them. CDR1 and CDR2 (germline): SNHLY, FYNNEI. The CDR3 consists of 14 residues. Sequencing used blood. The chain has TRBV2 and TRBJ1-3; no clear D. This receptor was identified in a man aged 45 to 65 in good health. The CDR3 DNA follows: TGTGCCAGCAGTAAAGAAAGCTCTGGAAACACCATATATTTT. The encoded protein is CASSKESSGNTIYF.